These T cell receptor beta chains were read from a single sample in a study of CXCR3-negative and CXCR3-positive naive CD8 T cells. One entry per CDR3 protein, without DNA, is what TCRdb gives after re-calling the 5' RACE reads. The listing records about 39,000 distinct CDR3 sequences. Sequenced input: naive CXCR3- CD8+ T cells from blood. These receptors all stem from a human donor in good health. Some clones in this sample may be carry-over from other donors' samples. The CDR3 runs from the conserved cysteine through the conserved F or W.

j_gene	v_gene	CDR3aa
TRBJ2-3	TRBV6-5	CASSPASRTDTQYF
TRBJ2-3	TRBV12-3/TRBV12-4	CASSLSQGMNTQYF
TRBJ1-1	TRBV20-1	CSPRETGAEAFF
TRBJ2-5	TRBV27	CASSFGGGGQETQYF
TRBJ2-5	TRBV6-1	CASRRQNQETQYF
TRBJ2-7	TRBV2	CASIMFGSSYEQYF
TRBJ2-1	TRBV7-9	CASSLTGTSGNEQFF
TRBJ1-2	TRBV7-9	CASSWDRPNYGYTF
TRBJ2-3	TRBV29-1	CSVGRITGTDLTDTQYF
TRBJ2-2	TRBV29-1	CSVEYMLAGERTGELFF
TRBJ2-1	TRBV29-1	CSVERMVPEQFF
TRBJ2-3	TRBV12-3/TRBV12-4	CASSLSGGPDTQYF
TRBJ2-3	TRBV7-9	CASSSDRVNADTQYF
TRBJ2-2	TRBV29-1	CSVWGESTGELFF